This entry lists 2 T cell receptor beta chains sequenced from one sample in a study of blood T cell repertoires in COVID-19. Generated by immunoSEQ multiplex PCR, the TCRdb table keeps only in-frame clones and is missing some. The data show 65,000 to 80,000 clones, 88% seen once. The sequencing sample was made of peripheral blood. These TCRs come from a man aged 45-65 years with active COVID-19.

The rearrangement links TRBV6-6 to TRBJ1-1; D might be TRBD1 (6 bases). CDR3 length: 15 amino acids. Germline V gene data show CDR1 as MNHNY and CDR2 as SVGAGI (reference sequence). Trimming removed 0 bases at V and 2 bases at J, with 10 bases between. DNA of the CDR3: TGTGCCAGCAGTTACTCCGGGACAATAAACACTGAAGCTTTCTTT. Translating it yields CASSYSGTINTEAFF.

The rearrangement links TRBV5-6 to TRBJ2-3; TRBD2 matches 7 bases. The CDR3 loop spans 15 amino acids. With V trimmed by 5 bases and J by 0 bases, 6 bases remained unmatched. Germline CDR1 is SGHDT and CDR2 is YYEEEE. The CDR3 region is CASRLRGTSTDTQYF. The DNA for the CDR3 is TGTGCCAGCAGGTTGCGGGGGACCAGCACAGATACGCAGTATTTT. The variable domain in full, with the rest retrieved from reference TRBV5-6 and TRBJ2-3, is DAGVTQSPTHLIKTRGQQVTLRCSPKSGHDTVSWYQQALGQGPQFIFQYYEEEERQRGNFPDRFSGHQFPNYSSELNVNALLLGDSALYLCASRLRGTSTDTQYFGPGTRLTVL.